The sequence of this T cell receptor (beta chain) was determined in a study of T cell clonality in common variable immunodeficiency. Findings and limits, study-wide: T cell subpopulation sequencing would be needed to explain CVID clonality.

The table came from immunoSEQ multiplex PCR; TCRdb's copy has only in-frame clones and leaves some out. Recorded here are about 37,000 clones, none singletons. V was pared by 3 bases and J by 6 bases, with 7 bases between. The CDR3 runs 12 residues. CDR1 and CDR2 from the germline V gene are MNHNS and SASEGT. The table lists this clone with many counts. Its target is unknown. The read ends 3 residues shy of where the CDR3 ends; the end is completed using the germline J gene. The V gene is TRBV6-1, the J gene TRBJ2-3; possibly TRBD2 for D (6 bases). The receptor was derived from a person aged 18 to 70 in good health. The material sequenced was peripheral blood mononuclear cells. Partial CDR3 DNA: TGTGCCAGCAGTGATGCGGGGGATACG. Translation: CASSDAGDT. The whole CDR3 sequence reads CASSDAGDTQYF.